This TCR beta chain originates from a study of read filtering for tumor transcriptome and immune sequencing (dated by TCRdb to 2020 to 2021). At the level of the whole study: The cohort had approximately 16 male and more than 11 female patients with a mean age of around 70 years, ranging from roughly 45 to 80. After DNase treatment, whole-transcriptome libraries were prepared using the TruSeq RNA Access Library Prep Kit. By revised international staging, 8 or 9 patients were R-ISS I, about 17 were R-ISS II and 6 or 7 were R-ISS III. Using the same bone marrow samples, the study compared TCR repertoires obtained by targeted immune repertoire sequencing with those obtained by bulk whole-transcriptome sequencing. As a main aim, a read-filtering strategy for immune repertoire data was addressed, with the specific question being whether clonotypes supported by a single read should be removed. Per sample, about 3.5 to 11 million TCR-region mapped reads were obtained with IR-seq, compared with only roughly 85 to 1,300 with RNA-seq. The study at large found these results: IR-seq captured clonotypes at much higher depth and more reliably than RNA-seq, and smaller IR-seq throughput sufficed to identify most shared clonotypes. In IR-seq, single-read clonotypes were roughly 82% of clonotypes but approximately 4% of total reads; in RNA-seq they were about 68% of clonotypes and about 40% of reads. When single-read clonotypes were removed, the proportions of shared clonotypes in IR-seq and RNA-seq correlated more strongly. The sorted CD138-negative fraction was composed of a mixed bone marrow immune population rather than of purified T cells.

The germline V end is reduced by 4 bases and the J end by 0 bases; junction bases left unmatched: 4. CDR1 SGHAT and CDR2 FQNNGV were looked up in the germline V gene. From the cysteine through the phenylalanine, the CDR3 covers 16 amino acids. The entry retains the CDR3 DNA only, 48 bases that are in frame from base 1. Bone marrow was sampled from every patient at the time of active disease. Isolation of bone marrow mononuclear cells was performed by Ficoll-Hypaque density gradient centrifugation. To remove myeloma plasma cells, the cells were labeled with CD138 magnetic microbeads on a MACS separator, and CD138-negative cells were then collected by negative selection. The purity of the isolated cells was checked by flow cytometry with CD138 antibodies on an Attune NxT. TRIzol reagent was used to extract total RNA, which was then quantified with a NanoDrop spectrophotometer. For each patient, paired RNA-seq and IR-seq were run on the CD138-negative bone marrow sample from that patient.

This clonotype was detected many times. Its target antigen remains unknown. No base qualities exist here, and no much larger clone lies one base off it. Starting from 400 ng RNA, TCR libraries were constructed with the Immunoverse kit using molecular barcoded adaptors that cover the alpha/delta and beta/gamma chains. TCR library preparation was performed with the same RNA that was used for transcriptome sequencing. Sequencing of the TCR libraries was done on an Illumina HiSeq 4000 with 2 x 150 cycles. Processing in the source paper ran as follows. With MiXCR, TCR reads were aligned to human V, D, J and C references and assembled into CDR3 clonotypes, with quality filtering and error correction included. The tcR package in R was used to analyze clonotype counts and gene usage diversity. Raw mapping reads were checked after the RNA-seq reads had been mapped by STAR aligner version 2.5.3a onto the human GRCh37 genome. IR-seq fastq files were randomly downsampled with Seqtk 1.3 to test the effect of sequencing depth on detected clonotypes. TCRdb trimmed public reads at Q25 via fastp, called clones via MiXCR and kept in-frame beta chains. A single entry per CDR3 protein holds the most common genes and DNA from its merged rows. These V and J calls originate from TCRdb's pipeline instead of the authors' own analysis. For this sample the table gives 40,000 to 50,000 distinct CDR3 sequences, of which 13% were detected only once. Over 25% of the sample lies in the top ten.

The rearranged chain carries TRBV11-2 and TRBJ2-5; TRBD2 matches 11 bases in the middle. The TCR sequence derives from a donor aged 40 or older with multiple myeloma. The sample comprised a population of CD138-negative cells sorted from bone marrow. Read against the paper, the sample's cell subset or site label means: bone marrow mononuclear cells depleted of CD138+ plasma/myeloma cells by negative magnetic selection. The base sequence is TGTGCCAGCAGCTACACTAGCGGGAGTAACCAAGAGACCCAGTACTTC. This is translated as CASSYTSGSNQETQYF.